The 13 T cell receptor beta chains below all came from one sample that was sequenced in a study of cytomegalovirus exposure and HLA in healthy donors. The PCR employed 60 Vbeta primers together with 13 Jbeta primers. Some clones are missing from TCRdb's copy, which holds only in-frame ones; the method was immunoSEQ multiplex PCR. The sample consists of about 140,000 clones, over 60% of them appearing once. The source material was PBMCs. These receptors were taken from an older woman in good health and CMV-seronegative.

This clone has only a few counts. The chain joins TRBV28 to TRBJ1-1; D gene ambiguous. V lost 7 bases to trimming and J lost 0 bases, with 18 bases between them. Per germline, CDR1 MDHEN and CDR2 SYDVKM. The CDR3 contains 16 residues. The CDR3 coding sequence is TGTGCCAGCATCGAACGTGCCGGGGTACTGAACACTGAAGCTTTCTTT. This sequence encodes CASIERAGVLNTEAFF.

The rearrangement uses TRBV7-2 and TRBJ1-2, with D possibly being TRBD1 (5 bases). Trimming took off 1 base at V and 7 bases at J, with 13 bases between the two ends. CDR1 is SGHTA, CDR2 FQGNSA, per germline. The CDR3 is 14 residues long. CDR3 residues: CASSLEPRRGGYTF. Written as DNA, the CDR3 is TGTGCCAGCAGCTTAGAGCCCCGGAGGGGTGGCTACACCTTC.

This clone turned up a few times. The chain couples TRBV5-5 to TRBJ2-5; D unresolved. The V and J ends lost 4 bases and 4 bases respectively, with 8 bases between them. CDR1 is SGHKS and CDR2 is YYEKEE in the germline V gene (reference sequence). The CDR3 is 12 residues long. Written as DNA, the CDR3 is TGTGCCAGCAGCCCCACTGGAGAGACCCAGTACTTC. This gives the protein CASSPTGETQYF.

This clone was detected only a few times. The gene calls are TRBV7-3 and TRBJ2-2, with D possibly being TRBD2 (6 bases). The CDR3 totals 13 residues. V lost 4 bases to trimming and J lost 7 bases, with 10 bases between them. Germline V gene sequence: CDR1 SGHTA, CDR2 FQGTGA. In DNA, the CDR3 is TGTGCCAGCAGCTCTGGGACTTACGGGGAGCTGTTTTTT. Translating gives CASSSGTYGELFF.

This clone was observed a single time. The chain employs TRBV5-3 and TRBJ1-1; D is possibly TRBD1 (5 bases). TRBV5-3 is labeled an ORF, and its function is uncertain. V dropped 2 bases and J dropped 7 bases, with 6 bases sitting between them. The CDR3 is 11 amino acids. This chain's CDR3 is CARSFDSEAFF. The CDR3 bases are TGTGCCAGAAGCTTCGACAGTGAAGCTTTCTTT.

The genes are TRBV9 and TRBJ1-3; D may be TRBD1 (6 bases). Trimming pared 3 bases from V and 3 bases from J, leaving 13 bases between. CDR1 SGDLS and CDR2 YYNGEE come from the germline V gene. This CDR3 comprises 15 residues. The CDR3 here is CASSAGVAYGNTIYF. Written as DNA, the CDR3 is TGTGCCAGCAGCGCAGGGGTAGCTTATGGAAACACCATATATTTT. Combining the CDR3 with reference TRBV9 and TRBJ1-3 gives the whole variable domain DSGVTQTPKHLITATGQRVTLRCSPRSGDLSVYWYQQSLDQGLQFLIQYYNGEERAKGNILERFSAQQFPDLHSELNLSSLELGDSALYFCASSAGVAYGNTIYFGEGSWLTVV.

This chain connects TRBV27 to TRBJ2-2, with no clear D. CDR3 length equals 10 residues. The V gene lost 8 bases and the J gene lost 6 bases, with 4 bases spanning the gap. CDR1 is MNHEY and CDR2 is SMNVEV in the germline V gene (reference sequence). Here the CDR3 DNA reads TGTGCCAGCCTCCCCGGGGAGCTGTTTTTT. Translated, it gives CASLPGELFF.

The genes are TRBV19 and TRBJ2-4; 8 bases agree with TRBD2. There are 11 residues in the CDR3. Germline V CDR1 and CDR2: LNHDA, SQIVND (reference sequence). V was pared by 9 bases and J by 7 bases, with 2 bases of the junction left unmatched. CDR3 in amino acids: CASGGRNIQYF. CDR3 nucleotides: TGTGCCAGCGGCGGGAGGAACATTCAGTACTTC.

This clone was counted between two and nine times. Its ends do not fully match the called genes, so a read error is possible. The gene calls are TRBV7-2 and TRBJ2-7; TRBD2 aligns across 9 bases. CDR3 length equals 17 residues. Germline V CDR1 and CDR2: SGHTA, FQGNSA. The chain's CDR3 is CASRLGSGGSSSYEQYF. The CDR3 DNA reads as TGTGCCAGCAGATTAGGGAGCGGGGGGTCTAGCTCCTACGAGCAGTACTTC.

Here the CDR3 DNA reads TGTGCCAGCTCACCAGATCAGGGGGTTAGGAATGAGCAGTTCTTC. Translation: CASSPDQGVRNEQFF. This chain uses TRBV18 with TRBJ2-1, with 7 bases identical to TRBD1. Germline V gene data show CDR1 as KGHSH and CDR2 as LQKENI. V trimming: 2 bases; J trimming: 7 bases; junction bases outside the gene matches: 8. The CDR3 is 15 amino acids.

J is TRBJ2-3 and V is TRBV13; a possible D gene is TRBD1 (6 bases). V gave up 6 bases and J gave up 4 bases, with 11 bases separating them. The CDR3 length is 13 residues. Germline-derived CDR1 and CDR2 are PRHDT and FYEKMQ (reference sequence). CDR3: CASSTGIADTQYF. The DNA of the CDR3 is TGTGCCAGCAGTACAGGGATCGCAGATACGCAGTATTTT.

J is TRBJ2-2 and V is TRBV7-2, with D possibly matching TRBD1 (6 bases). CDR1 and CDR2 from the germline V gene are SGHTA and FQGNSA. The CDR3 spans 14 residues. Trimming took off 5 bases at V and 4 bases at J, with 11 bases between the two ends. CDR3 sequence: CASSPNRVTGELFF. In DNA, the CDR3 is TGTGCCAGCAGCCCAAACAGGGTCACCGGGGAGCTGTTTTTT.

The J gene is TRBJ1-2, the V gene TRBV28; TRBD1 aligns across 10 bases. The junction had 5 bases not matched to a gene; V was cut back by 2 bases and J by 8 bases. CDR1 is MDHEN, CDR2 SYDVKM, per germline. The CDR3 covers 14 residues. In DNA form, the CDR3 reads TGTGCCAGCAGTTTAGTAGGGACAGGGGTAGGCTACACCTTC. Protein: CASSLVGTGVGYTF.